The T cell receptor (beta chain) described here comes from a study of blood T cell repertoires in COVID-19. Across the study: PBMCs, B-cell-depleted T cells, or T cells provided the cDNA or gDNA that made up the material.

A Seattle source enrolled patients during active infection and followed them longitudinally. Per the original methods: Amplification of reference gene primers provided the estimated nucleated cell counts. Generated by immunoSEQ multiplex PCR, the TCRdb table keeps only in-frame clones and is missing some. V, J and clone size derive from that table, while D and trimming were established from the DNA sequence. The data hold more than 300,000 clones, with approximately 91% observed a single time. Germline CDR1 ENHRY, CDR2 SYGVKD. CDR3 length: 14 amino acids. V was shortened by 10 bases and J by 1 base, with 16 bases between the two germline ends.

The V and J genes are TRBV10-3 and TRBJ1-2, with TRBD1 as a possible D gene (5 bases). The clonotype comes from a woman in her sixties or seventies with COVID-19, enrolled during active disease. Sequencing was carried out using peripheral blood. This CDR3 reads CATSGEGHNYGYTF. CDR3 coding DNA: TGTGCCACCTCCGGGGAGGGGCATAACTATGGCTACACCTTC.